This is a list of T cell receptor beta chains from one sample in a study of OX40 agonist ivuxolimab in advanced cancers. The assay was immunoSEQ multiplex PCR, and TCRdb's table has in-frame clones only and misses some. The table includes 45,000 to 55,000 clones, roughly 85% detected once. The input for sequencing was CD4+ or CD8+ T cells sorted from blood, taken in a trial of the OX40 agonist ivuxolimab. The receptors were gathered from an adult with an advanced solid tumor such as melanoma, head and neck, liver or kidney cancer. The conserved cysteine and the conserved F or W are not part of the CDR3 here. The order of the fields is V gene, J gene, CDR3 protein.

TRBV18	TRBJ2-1	ASSPQGRENEQF
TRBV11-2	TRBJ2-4	ASAPWVEGSRY
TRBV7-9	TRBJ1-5	ASSNRGSQADQPQH
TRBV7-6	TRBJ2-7	ASSPGVEQY
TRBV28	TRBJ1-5	ASSLSYLNQPQH
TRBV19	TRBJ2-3	ASSIGGGRREY
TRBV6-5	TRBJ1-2	ASRASDRGYT
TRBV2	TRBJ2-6	ASAPRDVLT
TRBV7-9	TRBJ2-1	ASSPRGTSGNEQF
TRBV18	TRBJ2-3	ASSQGSSTDTQY
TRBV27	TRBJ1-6	ASSLDEGDSPLH
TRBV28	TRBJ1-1	ASSLLPGQHNTEAF
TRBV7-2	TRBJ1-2	ASSLVGTGLGYT
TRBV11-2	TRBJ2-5	ASSLGGQETQY
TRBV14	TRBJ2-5	ASSLLGLAGETQY
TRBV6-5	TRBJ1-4	ASSYTGSSVNEKLF
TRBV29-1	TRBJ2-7	SVEDSRRGYEQY
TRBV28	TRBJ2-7	ASKRGSYEQY
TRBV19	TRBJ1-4	ASTGDEKLF
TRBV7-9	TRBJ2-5	ASSLWDTTKETQY
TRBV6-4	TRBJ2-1	ASSSVGGEQF
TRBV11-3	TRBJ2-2	ASSPFPGGIGELF
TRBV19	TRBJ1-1	ASTDPGTGSGTKAF
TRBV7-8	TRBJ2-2	ASSLFGANTGELF
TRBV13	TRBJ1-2	ASSFNRVSYGYT
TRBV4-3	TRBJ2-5	ASSHLRDRGEETQY
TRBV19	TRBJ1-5	ASTIRRGGSGGQPQH
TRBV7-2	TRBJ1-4	ASSLEVGEKLF
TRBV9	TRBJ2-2	ASSASGAHTGELF
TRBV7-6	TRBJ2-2	ASRLDGSSGELF
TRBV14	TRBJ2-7	ASSQVSGGRVQY
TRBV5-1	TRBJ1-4	ASRQSQNNEKLF
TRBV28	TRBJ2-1	ASSTIPGQFDEQF
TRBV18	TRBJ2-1	ASSPTSYNEQF
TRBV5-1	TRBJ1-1	ASSFRDGTEAF
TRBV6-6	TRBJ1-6	ASSYPQNSPLH
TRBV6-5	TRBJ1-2	ASSYSGQGALGGYT
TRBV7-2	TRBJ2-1	ASSILASYNEQF
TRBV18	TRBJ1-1	ASSPGLSEAF
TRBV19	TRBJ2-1	ASSIGEGYEQF
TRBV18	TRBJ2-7	ASSRDAGFEQY
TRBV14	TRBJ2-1	ASSQVGQIGEQF
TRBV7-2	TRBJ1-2	ASSSDRAHGYT
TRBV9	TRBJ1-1	ASSVLQEPARAF
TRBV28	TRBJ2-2	ASSQRGKTGELF
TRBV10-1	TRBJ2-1	ASSEWTLGGEQF
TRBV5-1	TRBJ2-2	ASSLEYRSTNTGELF
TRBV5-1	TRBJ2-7	ASGVPQGGLASRQY
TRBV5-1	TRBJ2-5	ASSLSDRQETQY
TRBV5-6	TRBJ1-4	ASSWRGVDEKLF
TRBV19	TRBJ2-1	ASSHSGLHHNEQF
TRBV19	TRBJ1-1	ASKEGRRSMNTEAF
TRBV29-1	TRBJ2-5	SVEGVEETQY
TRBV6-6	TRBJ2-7	ASSYIAGTNEQY
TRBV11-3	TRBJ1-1	ASSPSPNTEAF